This T cell receptor beta chain is from a study of blood T cells in healthy people across ages (dated by TCRdb to about 2015). Some background on the complete study: Template switching captured roughly one uniquely barcoded TCR beta cDNA molecule per two T cells in model experiments. Four age groups were formed from the donors: young (average approximately 15 years), middle-aged (approximately 39), aged (under 70) and long-lived (less than 85). The study analyzed two additional independent replicas of 1 million unique cDNA reads from the same blood draw for two donors, one aged 18 to 29 and one aged 80 or older. To track age-related changes in TCR beta repertoire diversity, the study relied on deep sequencing normalized with unique cDNA molecular identifiers. To avoid experimental bias, donors of different ages were spread randomly across the sequencing lanes.

The trim is 3 bases for V and 8 bases for J, with a gap of 18 bases between the germline ends. The germline V gene provides CDR1 SGHRS and CDR2 YFSETQ. The CDR3 starts with the cysteine, ends with the phenylalanine, and has 15 residues. Only CDR3 DNA is held: 45 bases, read in frame from base 1. The library relied on 5' RACE. The instrument was an Illumina HiSeq 2500. The second PCR ran for about 6 to 11 cycles and used a J-beta primer mix along with a sample-barcoded 5' primer. A unique molecular identifier was introduced onto each TCR beta cDNA molecule by a template-switch 5' adaptor carrying 12 random nucleotides. At least 3 million CDR3-containing paired-end reads were obtained from each sample. First-strand cDNA was synthesized from all RNA with the Mint cDNA synthesis kit, primed by a TRBC-specific oligonucleotide. Following uracil-DNA glycosylase treatment, a first 18-cycle PCR with universal primers M1SS and BC2_uni_R was performed on all cDNA. Concerning the study's data processing: For normalization, 1 million high-quality reads were randomly selected from each sample, with every read carrying a distinct molecular identifier. Instead of being binned into consensus sequences, reads that shared molecular identifiers were thrown out. MiTCR, run with a Q25 quality threshold and the strictest error-elimination algorithm, handled CDR3 identification, clonotype clustering and error correction. A nonparametric unseen species model with Euler transformation was used to estimate lower-bound total TCR beta diversity. TCRdb took the public reads, trimmed them with fastp at Q25, ran MiXCR for clone calling and kept in-frame beta chains. Identical CDR3 proteins give one entry, which carries the most common genes and DNA. TCRdb's processing, not the study's, gives the V and J calls here. For this sample the table gives 630,000 or so distinct CDR3 sequences, of which around 31% were detected only once. The top ten constitute 15% to 17% of the sample.

As concerns this clonotype: Its antigen remains unidentified. A much larger clonotype is one base distant, so this may be a read error.

Broader findings and caveats from the paper: Donor CMV infection status was unknown, potentially confounding age-related changes in expanded clonotypes. The long-lived group showed more naive CD4+ T cells, fewer expanded clones and increased TCR diversity than the aged group, suggesting age selection. Observed TCR beta diversity per million T cells fell roughly linearly with age, and a significant reduction was already apparent by age around 40. Estimates of total diversity from one million sequenced T cells were regarded as lower bounds and underestimates. Because profiling used bulk unsorted PBMCs, naive and antigen-experienced compartments could not be compared conclusively. Observed TCR beta diversity correlated strongly with the percentage of naive T cells measured by flow cytometry.

The roughly 38 donors, aged roughly 6 to 95 years, were systemically healthy Caucasian individuals from Russia. Around 9.9 milliliters of peripheral blood were collected from each donor into EDTA-treated Vacutainer tubes. Ficoll-Paque density-gradient centrifugation was used to isolate PBMCs, with at least 6 million per sample. Total RNA was extracted from PBMCs with Trizol reagent, with at least 5.5 micrograms obtained per sample. For every donor, an aliquot of PBMCs went through flow cytometry to measure the percentages of naive CD45RAhigh/CD27high T cells. Sequencing used blood. The clonotype originates from a woman of 80 years or more in good health. The chain joins TRBV5-1 to TRBJ2-1; TRBD1 is a possible D gene, resting on 6 matching bases. The CDR3 reads as follows: CASSSPRGQSDEQFF. The sequence in DNA is TGCGCCAGCAGCTCCCCTAGAGGACAGTCCGATGAGCAGTTCTTC.